A selection of T cell receptor beta chains follows, all from one sample in a study of T cell changes during pregnancy in multiple sclerosis. Clones were sequenced by immunoSEQ multiplex PCR, and TCRdb holds only the in-frame ones, with some missing. The sample lists some 80,000 clones; 89% were seen once. Sequences were derived from peripheral blood, sampled in the first trimester of pregnancy. The source is a female donor in good health, enrolled as a control in a pregnancy study. CDR3s include the opening cysteine and the closing phenylalanine or tryptophan. The D gene is left open where the match is weak. Size values are once, few and many counts, or a class for expanded clones, and some rows have none.

j_gene	v_gene	d_gene	abundance	len	CDR3nt	CDR3aa
TRBJ2-7	TRBV7-9	.	few	15	TGTGCCAGCAGCTTAAGGCCGGAGAGCTCCTACGAGCAGTACTTC	CASSLRPESSYEQYF
TRBJ1-2	TRBV5-1	TRBD1	.	14	TGCGCCAGCAGGGACAGGGGATCGGGGTATGGCTACACCTTC	CASRDRGSGYGYTF
TRBJ2-7	TRBV27	.	.	11	TGTGCCAGTGGGGAGCCCTACGAGCAGTACTTC	CASGEPYEQYF
TRBJ1-2	TRBV5-1	.	.	13	TGCGCCAGCAGCTTGGTCCCTGACTATGGCTACACCTTC	CASSLVPDYGYTF
TRBJ2-3	TRBV6-1	TRBD1	.	15	TGTGCCAGCAGGAGGACAGGGGGTTCCACAGATACGCAGTATTTT	CASRRTGGSTDTQYF
TRBJ2-3	TRBV5-1	.	.	14	TGCGCCAGCAGCTTGGGGGCCCGCACAGATACGCAGTATTTT	CASSLGARTDTQYF
TRBJ2-1	TRBV5-1	.	once	13	TGCGCCAGCAGATTACAGTTGAGTGGGGAGCAGTTCTTC	CASRLQLSGEQFF
TRBJ2-6	TRBV5-1	TRBD1	.	18	TGCGCCAGCAGCTTGGCGGGACAGGGGGCGGGTGGGGCCAACGTCCTGACTTTC	CASSLAGQGAGGANVLTF
TRBJ1-2	TRBV10-1	.	.	13	TGCGCCAGCAGTCCGGTGCCAAACTATGGCTACACCTTC	CASSPVPNYGYTF
TRBJ2-3	TRBV6-1	TRBD2	.	15	TGTGCCAGCATTGAAACTAGCGGGAGGGCAGATACGCAGTATTTT	CASIETSGRADTQYF
TRBJ2-1	TRBV27	.	.	16	TGTGCCAGCAGTTCGCGGGACCCTTCGTTACACAATGAGCAGTTCTTC	CASSSRDPSLHNEQFF
TRBJ2-3	TRBV9	.	.	13	TGTGCCAGCAGCCTCGAGGGGGACACCGCGCAGTATTTT	CASSLEGDTAQYF
TRBJ2-1	TRBV6-5	.	.	14	TGTGCCAGCAGTTATGGGGGACTCAACAATGAGCAGTTCTTC	CASSYGGLNNEQFF
TRBJ1-1	TRBV6-6	.	once	14	TGTGCCAGCAGGCCGGACAGACCGAACACTGAAGCTTTCTTT	CASRPDRPNTEAFF
TRBJ1-6	TRBV18	.	few	15	TGTGCCAGCTCACCTTTCGACAGCTCTAATTCACCCCTCCACTTT	CASSPFDSSNSPLHF
TRBJ1-1	TRBV7-2	.	.	15	TGTGCCAGCAGCTTAGATAATAATCCTCACACTGAAGCTTTCTTT	CASSLDNNPHTEAFF
TRBJ2-5	TRBV19	TRBD2	.	13	TGTGCCAGTAGTATTCGGGGGGGGGAGACCCAGTACTTC	CASSIRGGETQYF
TRBJ1-2	TRBV9	.	.	15	TGTGCCAGCAGCGTAGATCCAGGGGCGACCTATGGCTACACCTTC	CASSVDPGATYGYTF
TRBJ2-1	TRBV9	TRBD1	.	15	TGTGCCAGCAGCACGCGACAGGGTATCTTGGTTGAGCAGTTCTTC	CASSTRQGILVEQFF
TRBJ2-4	TRBV14	.	.	16	TGTGCCAGCAGCCAAGTTACGGGAAGAGCCAAAAACATTCAGTACTTC	CASSQVTGRAKNIQYF